The 16 T cell receptor beta chains below come from one sample, sequenced in a study of quantifying T cell responses using KT2 cells. At the level of the study: RNA was reverse transcribed with TCR alpha and beta constant-region primers.

An oligo carrying a UMI was ligated to the cDNA 3' end. First-round PCR used around 4 cycles and beta primers RC1.1 and RC1.2 covering TRBC1 and TRBC2. Each CDR3 protein is one row after TCRdb ran MiXCR on the UMI-ligation and nested PCR reads. The sample carries more than 55,000 distinct CDR3 sequences, over 9% recorded once. Sequences were obtained from PBMCs spiked with cells of the T cell clone KT2. The source is a human donor.

The chain recombines TRBV2 with TRBJ2-1; the D is unclear. The V gene's germline CDR1 is SNHLY and CDR2 FYNNEI. V was trimmed by 5 bases and J by 8 bases, leaving 10 bases between them. The CDR3 consists of 12 residues. The CDR3 reads CASSKNGYEQFF. CDR3 in DNA: TGTGCCAGCAGTAAAAACGGGTATGAGCAGTTCTTC.

The rearrangement links TRBV10-3 to TRBJ2-3; D is ambiguous. This CDR3 region has 14 residues. Between the trimmed V and J ends, which lost 4 bases and 1 base, there was a span of 9 bases. Germline CDR1 ENHRY, CDR2 SYGVKD. The CDR3 coding sequence is TGTGCCATCAGTGTTTCGTCCCGCACAGATACGCAGTATTTT. Its protein product is CAISVSSRTDTQYF.

The rearrangement joins TRBV15 to TRBJ2-4; D remains ambiguous. This CDR3 has 13 residues. Germline V gene lookup returns CDR1 LNHNV and CDR2 YYDKDF (reference sequence). Trimming pared 0 bases from V and 6 bases from J, leaving 6 bases between. The CDR3 is CATSRENGNIQYF. CDR3 bases: TGTGCCACCAGCAGAGAGAATGGAAACATTCAGTACTTC. The variable domain in full, with the rest retrieved from reference TRBV15 and TRBJ2-4, is DAMVIQNPRYQVTQFGKPVTLSCSQTLNHNVMYWYQQKSSQAPKLLFHYYDKDFNNEADTPDNFQSRRPNTSFCFLDIRSPGLGDTAMYLCATSRENGNIQYFGAGTRLSVL.

A few counts support this clonotype. V and J are TRBV5-5 and TRBJ2-1; TRBD1 is a possible D gene (6 bases). From germline, CDR1 is SGHKS and CDR2 YYEKEE (reference sequence). The CDR3 is 15 amino acids. V was trimmed by 0 bases and J by 2 bases, leaving 9 bases between them. Written as DNA, the CDR3 is TGTGCCAGCAGCTTGGACAGGGCCACCTACAATGAGCAGTTCTTC. Amino acid sequence: CASSLDRATYNEQFF.

This chain links TRBV29-1 with TRBJ2-5; either TRBD1 or TRBD2 may supply D (5 bases each). CDR1 is SQVTM and CDR2 is ANQGSEA in the germline V gene. This CDR3 region has 13 residues. The ends were cut back, 6 bases at V and 5 bases at J, with 16 bases in the middle. The CDR3 nucleotides are TGCAGCGTGAAGCCCGGGGCAGGGGAGACCCAGTACTTC. The encoded protein is CSVKPGAGETQYF.

This clonotype was found a few times. The chain uses TRBV13 and TRBJ2-3; D may be TRBD1 (6 bases). This CDR3 spans 15 amino acids. Germline V gene data show CDR1 as PRHDT and CDR2 as FYEKMQ (reference sequence). The V end lost 5 bases, the J end lost 2 bases, and 14 bases lay between the germline ends. CDR3 region: CASSGRGQTTDTQYF. Here the CDR3 DNA reads TGTGCCAGCAGCGGACGCGGACAGACCACAGATACGCAGTATTTT.

This clonotype turned up a few times. V usage is TRBV7-2 and J usage is TRBJ2-7, with TRBD1 as a possible D gene (6 bases). The V gene lost 1 base and the J gene lost 3 bases, with 28 bases spanning the gap. The CDR3 length is 20 residues. CDR1 is SGHTA and CDR2 is FQGNSA in the germline V gene. The CDR3 bases are TGTGCCAGCAGCTTAGTAGCCCATATACTCGACAGGCTTGGGTACTACGAGCAGTACTTC. It specifies CASSLVAHILDRLGYYEQYF.

The table lists this clonotype with many counts. This chain joins TRBV7-2 and TRBJ2-1, with 9 bases identical to TRBD2. Per germline, CDR1 SGHTA and CDR2 FQGNSA. The V and J ends lost 5 bases and 6 bases, in that order; junction bases with no gene match: 11. This CDR3 has 16 amino acids. The CDR3 DNA sequence: TGTGCCAGCAGCCGTAAAGGTAGCGGGGGCCTCAATGAGCAGTTCTTC. This sequence encodes CASSRKGSGGLNEQFF.

The chain carries TRBV2 and TRBJ2-1; D not certain. Germline lookup yields CDR1 SNHLY and CDR2 FYNNEI. The CDR3 is 15 amino acids. Trimming left V 0 bases short and J 10 bases short, with 16 bases between. The chain's CDR3 is CASSEANPPRLEQFF. DNA of the CDR3: TGTGCCAGCAGTGAAGCGAATCCCCCAAGGTTGGAGCAGTTCTTC.

This clonotype appeared a few times. The chain recombines TRBV7-3 with TRBJ1-1, with D possibly matching TRBD1 (5 bases). V lost 1 base to trimming and J lost 6 bases, with 9 bases between them. This CDR3 contains 13 residues. Germline loops: CDR1 SGHTA, CDR2 FQGTGA. The CDR3: CASSLRQSAEAFF. The DNA for the CDR3 is TGTGCCAGCAGCTTAAGACAGTCAGCTGAAGCTTTCTTT.

V is TRBV6-4 and J is TRBJ2-3; possible D gene TRBD2, 6 bases. Germline-derived CDR1 and CDR2 are MRHNA and SNTAGT. The CDR3 is 14 amino acids. V was clipped by 0 bases and J by 9 bases, with 13 bases between them. CDR3 in DNA: TGTGCCAGCAGTGACTCGATTCTCGCGGGAACGCAGTATTTT. This codes for CASSDSILAGTQYF.

This clonotype was counted between two and nine times. The chain combines TRBV21-1 with TRBJ1-4; the DNA was not compared with TRBD1, the D call given in the table. TRBV21-1 is a listed pseudogene. CDR3 size: 12 residues. The CDR3 region has the DNA TGTGCCAGCTCAGGGTCTAATGAAAAACTGTTTTTT. It encodes CASSGSNEKLFF.

This clonotype has more than one count but fewer than ten. The chain has TRBV6-2 or TRBV6-3 and TRBJ2-5; 10 positions match TRBD2. V was clipped by 5 bases and J by 1 base; unmatched bases: 10. CDR3 length: 17 amino acids. Germline lookup yields CDR1 MNHEY and CDR2 SVGEGT. The CDR3 nucleotides are TGTGCCAGCAGTCCTCATCCGGGACTAGCGTCCCAAGAGACCCAGTACTTC. As protein: CASSPHPGLASQETQYF.

This clonotype was picked up a small number of times. The V and J genes are TRBV29-1 and TRBJ2-7, with 12 bases lining up with TRBD2. Losses at the gene ends were 7 bases for V and 4 bases for J; bases not matched to a gene: 2. The CDR3 loop spans 12 amino acids. Germline values: CDR1 SQVTM, CDR2 ANQGSEA. CDR3 in DNA: TGCAGCGCTGGACTAGCGGGGTACGAGCAGTACTTC. Residues: CSAGLAGYEQYF.

This clonotype came up many times. The rearrangement joins TRBV7-8 to TRBJ1-2, with D possibly being TRBD1 (6 bases). This CDR3 has 14 amino acids. The germline V gene has CDR1 SGHVS and CDR2 FQNEAQ. Trimming stripped 4 bases from V and 6 bases from J, with 15 bases between. The CDR3 is CASSSPLRTDGYTF. The CDR3 nucleotides are TGTGCCAGCAGCTCACCCTTAAGGACAGATGGCTACACCTTC. Supplemented by reference TRBV7-8 and TRBJ1-2, the full variable domain reads GAGVSQSPRYKVAKRGQDVALRCDPISGHVSLFWYQQALGQGPEFLTYFQNEAQLDKSGLPSDRFFAERPEGSVSTLKIQRTQQEDSAVYLCASSSPLRTDGYTFGSGTRLTVV.

The chain recombines TRBV6-1 with TRBJ2-3; a possible D gene is TRBD1 (6 bases). There are 13 residues in the CDR3. Looked up from germline, CDR1 is MNHNS and CDR2 is SASEGT. Trimming removed 4 bases at V and 6 bases at J, with 11 bases between. The CDR3 reads CASSAQGYDTQYF. The CDR3 bases are TGTGCCAGCAGTGCGCAGGGGTACGATACGCAGTATTTT.